This T cell receptor beta chain was obtained from a study of T-cell reconstitution after alpha-beta-depleted transplantation in children (dated by TCRdb to the mid-2010s). For the wider study: Using TCR repertoire profiling, the study quantitatively followed how T-cell immune reconstitution unfolded in children after TCRalphabeta/CD19-depleted allogeneic hematopoietic cell transplantation. Results the study describes overall, beyond this receptor: The frequencies of hyperexpanded clones fell over the following months, and after one year, T-cell counts and TCRbeta diversity were mostly attributed to newly produced T cells. In some patients, high TCRbeta diversity at day 60 was attributed to recipient T cells and intrathymic progenitors that had survived conditioning. The apparently early alphabetaT-cell count recovery about two months after transplant was reportedly dependent on only several hundred rapidly expanded clones derived from non-depleted graft cells.

The germline V gene specifies MGHDK as CDR1 and SYGVNS as CDR2. Between the V and J ends, shortened by 6 bases and 6 bases respectively, the junction contains 19 bases. The CDR3 runs 15 residues from the cysteine to the phenylalanine. Only the CDR3 DNA is retained, 45 bases long and in frame from the first base. This clonotype was counted at least ten times. Its antigen is still unknown. Within one base of it there is no much larger clone, and no base qualities were kept. The method behind the library was PCR. Sequencing relied on an Illumina HiSeq 2500. TCR library preparation used molecular barcoding, with unique molecular identifiers applied to normalize quantification of the TCRbeta repertoire. In TCRdb, the public reads were trimmed at Q25 with fastp and aligned with MiXCR, with productive beta chains retained. Rows with one shared CDR3 protein collapse into an entry with the most common genes and DNA. This sample gives around 450,000 distinct CDR3 sequences in total; 10% to 13% of them show up just once. Jointly, the top ten make up just over 2% of the sample.

The treatment or condition label for this specimen denotes: allogeneic hematopoietic cell transplantation with graft depleted of TCRalphabeta T cells and CD19 B cells. The transplant recipients were children given TCRalphabeta/CD19-depleted allogeneic hematopoietic cell grafts. The TCR originated in a child aged 2 to 9 with inherited bone marrow failure, due to receive a stem cell transplant. The chain couples TRBV25-1 to TRBJ2-3; a tentative D match to TRBD1 spans 5 bases. The sequenced sample was PBMCs, obtained before TCRalphabeta/CD19-depleted stem cell transplant. The nucleotide sequence reads as follows: TGTGCCAGCAGCGGAAAACTTCGACAGCCGGATACGCAGTATTTT. This encodes CASSGKLRQPDTQYF.